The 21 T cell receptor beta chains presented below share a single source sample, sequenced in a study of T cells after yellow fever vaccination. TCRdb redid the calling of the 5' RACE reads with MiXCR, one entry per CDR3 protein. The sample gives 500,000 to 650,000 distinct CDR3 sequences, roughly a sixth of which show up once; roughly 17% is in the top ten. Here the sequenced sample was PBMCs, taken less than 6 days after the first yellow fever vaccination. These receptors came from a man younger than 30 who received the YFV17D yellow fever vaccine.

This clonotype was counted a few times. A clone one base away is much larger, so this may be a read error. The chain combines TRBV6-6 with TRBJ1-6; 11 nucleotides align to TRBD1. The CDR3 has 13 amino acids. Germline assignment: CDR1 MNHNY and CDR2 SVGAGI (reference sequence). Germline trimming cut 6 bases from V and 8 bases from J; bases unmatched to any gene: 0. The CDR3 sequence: CASRGQGDSPLHF. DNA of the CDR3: TGTGCCAGCAGGGGACAGGGGGATTCACCCCTCCACTTT.

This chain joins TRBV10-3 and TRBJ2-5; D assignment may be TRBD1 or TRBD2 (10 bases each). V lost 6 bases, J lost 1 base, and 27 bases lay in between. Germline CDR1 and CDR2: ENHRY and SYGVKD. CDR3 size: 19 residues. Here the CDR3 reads CAISRQGAFSGGTQETQYF. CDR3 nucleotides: TGTGCCATCAGCCGACAGGGGGCTTTTAGCGGGGGGACCCAAGAGACCCAGTACTTC.

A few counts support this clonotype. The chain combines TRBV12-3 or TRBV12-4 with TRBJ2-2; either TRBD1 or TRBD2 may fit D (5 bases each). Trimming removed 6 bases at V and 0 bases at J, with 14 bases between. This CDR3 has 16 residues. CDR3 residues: CASRPSGTPNTGELFF. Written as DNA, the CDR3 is TGTGCCAGCAGACCCTCCGGGACCCCGAACACCGGGGAGCTGTTTTTT.

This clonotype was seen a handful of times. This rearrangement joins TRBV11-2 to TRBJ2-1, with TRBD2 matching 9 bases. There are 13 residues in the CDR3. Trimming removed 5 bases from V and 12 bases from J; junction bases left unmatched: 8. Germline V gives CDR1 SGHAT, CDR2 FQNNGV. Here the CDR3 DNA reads TGTGCCAGCAGCCTGGTTAGCGGGGGACCGCAGTTCTTC. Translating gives CASSLVSGGPQFF.

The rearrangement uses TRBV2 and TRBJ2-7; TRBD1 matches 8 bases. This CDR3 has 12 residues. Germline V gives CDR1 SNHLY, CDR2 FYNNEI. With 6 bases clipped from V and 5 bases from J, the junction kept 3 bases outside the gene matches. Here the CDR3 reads CASSPGGNEQYV. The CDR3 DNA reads TGTGCCAGCAGCCCAGGGGGCAACGAGCAGTACGTC.

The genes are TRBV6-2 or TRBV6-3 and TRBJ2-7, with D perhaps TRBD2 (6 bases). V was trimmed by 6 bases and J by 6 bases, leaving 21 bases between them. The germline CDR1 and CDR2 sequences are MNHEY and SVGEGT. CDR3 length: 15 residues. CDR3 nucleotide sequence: TGTGCCAGCAGCCCTCGGGGCGGGGATCTTCCCGAGCAGTACTTC. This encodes CASSPRGGDLPEQYF.

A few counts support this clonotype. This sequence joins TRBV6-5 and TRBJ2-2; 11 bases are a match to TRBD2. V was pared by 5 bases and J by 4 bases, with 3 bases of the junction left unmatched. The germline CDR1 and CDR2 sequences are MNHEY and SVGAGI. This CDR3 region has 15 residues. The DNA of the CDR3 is TGTGCCAGCAGTCACGGGACTAGCGGCACCGGGGAGCTGTTTTTT. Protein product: CASSHGTSGTGELFF.

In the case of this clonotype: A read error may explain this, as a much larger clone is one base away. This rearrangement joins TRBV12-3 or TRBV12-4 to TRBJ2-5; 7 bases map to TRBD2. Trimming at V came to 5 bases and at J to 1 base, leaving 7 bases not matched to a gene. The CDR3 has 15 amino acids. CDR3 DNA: TGTGCCAGCAGTCTTATCGGGGGGACCCAAGAGACCCAGTACTTC. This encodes CASSLIGGTQETQYF.

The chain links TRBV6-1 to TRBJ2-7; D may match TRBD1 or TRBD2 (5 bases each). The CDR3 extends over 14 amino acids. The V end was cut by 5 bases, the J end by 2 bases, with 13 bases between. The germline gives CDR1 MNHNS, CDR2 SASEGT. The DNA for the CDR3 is TGTGCCAGCAGTACAGGTCTAGCCCCCTACGAGCAGTACGTC. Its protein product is CASSTGLAPYEQYV.

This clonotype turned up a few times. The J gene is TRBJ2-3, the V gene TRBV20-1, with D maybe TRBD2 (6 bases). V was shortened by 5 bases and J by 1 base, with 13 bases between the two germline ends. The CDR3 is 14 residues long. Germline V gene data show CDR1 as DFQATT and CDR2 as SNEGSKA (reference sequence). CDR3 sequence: CSAGGLRGTDTQYF. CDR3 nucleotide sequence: TGCAGTGCTGGGGGACTTCGGGGCACAGATACGCAGTATTTT.

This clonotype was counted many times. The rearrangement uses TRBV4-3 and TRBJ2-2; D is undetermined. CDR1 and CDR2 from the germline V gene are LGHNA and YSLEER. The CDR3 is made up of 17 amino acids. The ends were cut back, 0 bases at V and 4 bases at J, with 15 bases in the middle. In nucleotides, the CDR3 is TGCGCCAGCAGCCAAGAAATTCCGTCAACAAGCACCGGGGAGCTGTTTTTT. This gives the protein CASSQEIPSTSTGELFF.

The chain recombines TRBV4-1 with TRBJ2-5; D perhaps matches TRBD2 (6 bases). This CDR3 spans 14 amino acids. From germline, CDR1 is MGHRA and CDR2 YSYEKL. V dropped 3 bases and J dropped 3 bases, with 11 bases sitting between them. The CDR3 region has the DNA TGCGCCAGCAGCCAGCGGGACCGAGAAGAGACCCAGTACTTC. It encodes CASSQRDREETQYF.

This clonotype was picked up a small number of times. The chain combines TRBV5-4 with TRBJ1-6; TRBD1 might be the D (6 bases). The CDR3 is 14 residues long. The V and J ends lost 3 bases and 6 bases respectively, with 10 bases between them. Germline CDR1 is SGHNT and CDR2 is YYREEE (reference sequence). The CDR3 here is CASSSRQVNSPLHF. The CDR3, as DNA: TGTGCCAGCAGCTCGAGACAGGTTAATTCACCCCTCCACTTT.

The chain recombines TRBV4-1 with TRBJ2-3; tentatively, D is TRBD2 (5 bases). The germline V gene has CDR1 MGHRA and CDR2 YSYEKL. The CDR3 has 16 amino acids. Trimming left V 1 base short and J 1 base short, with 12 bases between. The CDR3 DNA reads TGCGCCAGCAGCCAAGCAGACTATCCCGGCACAGATACGCAGTATTTT. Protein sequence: CASSQADYPGTDTQYF.

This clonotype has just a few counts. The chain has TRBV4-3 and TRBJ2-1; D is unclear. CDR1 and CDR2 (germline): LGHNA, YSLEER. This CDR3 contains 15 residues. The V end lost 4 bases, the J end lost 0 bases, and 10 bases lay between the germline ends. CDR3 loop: CASSLEYPSYNEQFF. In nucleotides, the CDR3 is TGCGCCAGCAGCCTAGAGTACCCCTCCTACAATGAGCAGTTCTTC.

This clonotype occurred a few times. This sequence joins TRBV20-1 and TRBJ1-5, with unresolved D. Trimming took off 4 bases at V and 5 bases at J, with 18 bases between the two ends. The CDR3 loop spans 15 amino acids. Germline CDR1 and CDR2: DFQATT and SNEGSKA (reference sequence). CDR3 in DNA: TGCAGTGCTATAAACTGGAAGGACCCTTATCAGCCCCAGCATTTT. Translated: CSAINWKDPYQPQHF.

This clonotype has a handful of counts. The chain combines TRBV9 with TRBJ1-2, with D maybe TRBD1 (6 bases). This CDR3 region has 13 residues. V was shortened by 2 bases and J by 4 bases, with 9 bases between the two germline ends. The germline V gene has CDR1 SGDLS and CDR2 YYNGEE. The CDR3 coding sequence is TGTGCCAGCAGCGTGTGGACAGTCTATGGCTACACCTTC. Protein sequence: CASSVWTVYGYTF.

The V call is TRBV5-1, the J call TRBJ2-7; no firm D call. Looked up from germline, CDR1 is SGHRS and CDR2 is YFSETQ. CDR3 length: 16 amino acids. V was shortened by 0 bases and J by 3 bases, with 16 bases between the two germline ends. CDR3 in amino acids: CASSLGPGKSIYEQYF. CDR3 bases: TGCGCCAGCAGCTTGGGCCCGGGCAAAAGCATCTACGAGCAGTACTTC.

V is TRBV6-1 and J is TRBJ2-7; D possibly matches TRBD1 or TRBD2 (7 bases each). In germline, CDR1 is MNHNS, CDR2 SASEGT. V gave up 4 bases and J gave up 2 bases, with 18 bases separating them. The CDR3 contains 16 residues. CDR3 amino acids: CASSGPGLGGTYEQYF. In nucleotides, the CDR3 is TGTGCCAGCAGTGGCCCCGGACTAGGGGGCACCTACGAGCAGTACTTC.

The CDR3 region has the DNA TGTGCCAGCGGGTCCGGGCGGCAGAAGCCCCAGCATTTT. Its translation is CASGSGRQKPQHF. The rearrangement links TRBV6-2 or TRBV6-3 to TRBJ1-5; D gene unclear. There are 13 residues in the CDR3. Germline V gene lookup returns CDR1 MNHEY and CDR2 SVGEGT. The V end lost 8 bases, the J end lost 8 bases, and 16 bases lay between the germline ends.

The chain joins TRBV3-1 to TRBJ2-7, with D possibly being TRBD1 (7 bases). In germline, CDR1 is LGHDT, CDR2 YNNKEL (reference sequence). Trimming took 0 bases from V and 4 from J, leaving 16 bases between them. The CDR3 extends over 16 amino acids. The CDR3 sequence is CASSQEGGEGAYEQYF. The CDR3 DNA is TGTGCCAGCAGCCAAGAGGGGGGCGAGGGGGCGTACGAGCAGTACTTC.